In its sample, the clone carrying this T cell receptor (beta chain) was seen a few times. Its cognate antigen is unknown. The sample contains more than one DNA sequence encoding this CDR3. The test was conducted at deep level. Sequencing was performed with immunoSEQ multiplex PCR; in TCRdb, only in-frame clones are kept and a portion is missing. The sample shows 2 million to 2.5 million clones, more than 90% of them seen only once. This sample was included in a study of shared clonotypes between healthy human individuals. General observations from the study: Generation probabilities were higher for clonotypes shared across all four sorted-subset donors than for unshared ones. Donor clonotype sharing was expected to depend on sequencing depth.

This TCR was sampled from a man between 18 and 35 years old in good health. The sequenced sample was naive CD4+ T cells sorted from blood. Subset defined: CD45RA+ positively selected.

The CDR3 loop is CASSLEGSGANVLTF. The DNA for the CDR3 is TGCGCCAGCAGCTTGGAGGGGTCTGGGGCCAACGTCCTGACTTTC. The rearrangement joins TRBV5-1 to TRBJ2-6; weak D call: TRBD1 (5 bases). V lost 0 bases to trimming and J lost 1 base, with 5 bases between them. The CDR3 is 15 residues long. Germline loops: CDR1 SGHRS, CDR2 YFSETQ.